The 7 T cell receptor beta chains below come from one sample, sequenced in a study of cytomegalovirus exposure and HLA in healthy donors. Amplification used 60 Vbeta primers and 13 Jbeta primers. Measured with immunoSEQ multiplex PCR; TCRdb has only the in-frame clones, and not every one. The profile shows some 190,000 clones, roughly 80% of them singletons. Specimen: PBMCs. These receptors all stem from a male donor in good health and CMV-seronegative.

The chain has TRBV7-6 and TRBJ1-4; D call uncertain. The CDR3 sequence is 14 residues long. V lost 1 base to trimming and J lost 8 bases, with 11 bases between them. Germline V CDR1 and CDR2: SGHVS, FNYEAQ. In DNA form, the CDR3 reads TGTGCCAGCAGCTTAGATCCGAACGGGGAAAAACTGTTTTTT. Translating it yields CASSLDPNGEKLFF.

The CDR3 sequence: CASSVTGGSSYNEQFF. The DNA of the CDR3 is TGTGCCAGCAGCGTTACGGGGGGAAGCTCCTACAATGAGCAGTTCTTC. This chain links TRBV9 with TRBJ2-1; 7 bases agree with TRBD2. Germline values: CDR1 SGDLS, CDR2 YYNGEE. After removal of 2 bases from V and 0 bases from J, the junction contained 5 bases not matched to a gene. The CDR3 totals 16 residues.

The chain links TRBV19 to TRBJ1-1, with D uncertain. The CDR3 is 13 residues long. With 1 base removed from V and 10 bases from J, the gap between germline ends came to 13 bases. The germline gives CDR1 LNHDA, CDR2 SQIVND (reference sequence). CDR3 DNA sequence: TGTGCCAGTAGTATAGCCGGGCCTGAGGGAGCTTTCTTT. This codes for CASSIAGPEGAFF.

The chain uses TRBV4-2 and TRBJ2-5; a possible D gene is TRBD1 (6 bases). The CDR3 spans 15 residues. Per the germline V gene, CDR1 is LGHNA and CDR2 is YNFKEQ. V gave up 0 bases and J gave up 5 bases, with 13 bases separating them. The CDR3 coding sequence is TGTGCCAGCAGCCAAGAAACAGGGCGCGAGGAGACCCAGTACTTC. This sequence encodes CASSQETGREETQYF.

The chain uses TRBV19 and TRBJ1-2; 7 nucleotides match TRBD1. J lost 4 bases, V lost 5 bases, and 10 bases had no gene match. The CDR3 loop spans 15 amino acids. Germline V gene data show CDR1 as LNHDA and CDR2 as SQIVND (reference sequence). CDR3 in amino acids: CASSERQGIGYGYTF. CDR3 DNA sequence: TGTGCCAGTAGTGAACGACAGGGCATCGGCTATGGCTACACCTTC.

V is TRBV19 and J is TRBJ2-5; 13 nucleotides line up with TRBD2. Trimming took 5 bases from V and 7 from J; bases not matched to a gene: 13. The length of the CDR3 is 17 residues. Germline values: CDR1 LNHDA, CDR2 SQIVND (reference sequence). The CDR3 bases are TGTGCCAGTAGTCCACAACAGGGACTAGCGGGATTCGGGACCCAGTACTTC. This translates into CASSPQQGLAGFGTQYF. Supplemented by reference TRBV19 and TRBJ2-5, the full variable domain reads DGGITQSPKYLFRKEGQNVTLSCEQNLNHDAMYWYRQDPGQGLRLIYYSQIVNDFQKGDIAEGYSVSREKKESFPLTVTSAQKNPTAFYLCASSPQQGLAGFGTQYFGPGTRLLVL.

A few counts support this clone. The chain combines TRBV7-6 with TRBJ2-1, with TRBD2 identical over 14 bases. This CDR3 has 16 amino acids. Germline V gene sequence: CDR1 SGHVS, CDR2 FNYEAQ. Trimming at V came to 5 bases and at J to 4 bases, leaving 4 bases not matched to a gene. The CDR3 loop reads CASSARLAGGYNEQFF. As DNA, the CDR3 is TGTGCCAGCAGCGCCAGACTAGCGGGGGGGTACAATGAGCAGTTCTTC.